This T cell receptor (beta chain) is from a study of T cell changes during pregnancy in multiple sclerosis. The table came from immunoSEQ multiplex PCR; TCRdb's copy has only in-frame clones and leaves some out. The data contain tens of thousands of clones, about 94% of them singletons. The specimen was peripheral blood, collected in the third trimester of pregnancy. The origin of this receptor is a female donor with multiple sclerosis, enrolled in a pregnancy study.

CDR3 protein: CASSLRGSTDTQYF. CDR3 DNA: TGTGCCAGCAGCTTAAGGGGGAGCACAGATACGCAGTATTTT. J is TRBJ2-3 and V is TRBV7-6; tentatively, D is TRBD1 (6 bases). Germline CDR1 is SGHVS and CDR2 is FNYEAQ. This CDR3 region has 14 residues. V lost 2 bases and J lost 0, with 6 bases in between.